This T cell receptor (beta chain) came from a study of blood T cell repertoires in COVID-19. Study-level background: COVID-19 samples collected from the United States, Italy and Spain covered acute and convalescent phases.

Trimming removed 5 bases at V and 0 bases at J, with 13 bases between. The CDR3 consists of 15 residues. The germline CDR1 and CDR2 sequences are KGHSH and LQKENI. Original data processing: Reference gene primer amplification in the assay estimated nucleated cell counts. Clones were read by immunoSEQ multiplex PCR, and TCRdb kept only the in-frame ones, dropping some. V, J and clone size are taken as reported in that table, and D and trimming were inferred from the DNA itself. The sample records almost 300,000 clones, about nine tenths being singletons. What was sequenced was peripheral blood. This clonotype was obtained from a woman aged 30 to 39 with COVID-19, enrolled during active disease. This chain uses TRBV18 with TRBJ1-1; a possible D gene is TRBD1 (5 bases). CDR3 sequence (DNA): TGTGCCAGCTCATCGAACACAGGACTGAACACTGAAGCTTTCTTT. It translates to CASSSNTGLNTEAFF.